Listed here is a single T cell receptor beta chain. This entry is derived from a study of T cell changes during pregnancy in multiple sclerosis. Here immunoSEQ multiplex PCR was the method, and the copy in TCRdb shows in-frame clones only, minus some. The table shows fewer than 110,000 clones, with around 90% occurring only once. CDR3 length equals 14 residues. The V end was cut by 3 bases, the J end by 6 bases, with 12 bases between. The germline gives CDR1 ENHRY, CDR2 SYGVKD. The chain uses TRBV10-3 and TRBJ1-5; D is possibly TRBD1 (6 bases). Source: peripheral blood, taken in the third trimester of pregnancy. This TCR was recovered from a female donor in good health, enrolled as a control in a pregnancy study. CDR3 DNA sequence: TGTGCCATCAGTGAACAGGGCCCAGGTCAGCCCCAGCATTTT. Translating it yields CAISEQGPGQPQHF.